This record looks at one TCR beta chain sequence and its context. In germline, CDR1 is DFQATT, CDR2 SNEGSKA (reference sequence). The length of the CDR3 is 14 residues. The trim removed 4 bases at V and 0 bases at J, leaving 6 bases unmatched. The source of the sample is a study of CD8 T cells in Susac syndrome. A quantity of about 0.5 to 1 ug RNA underwent reverse transcription using random hexamers. TCRdb itself ran the immunoSEQ multiplex PCR reads through MiXCR, one entry per CDR3 protein. This sample yields approximately 190,000 distinct CDR3 sequences, of which 95% are seen a single time; roughly 0.15% belongs to the top ten.

Sequenced: CD8+ T cells from PBMCs. The TCR was taken from a human donor with Susac syndrome. V gene TRBV20-1 combines with J gene TRBJ2-7; 7 bases fit TRBD1. CDR3 coding DNA: TGCAGTGCTAAAGGGACAGTAAGCTCCTACGAGCAGTACTTC. Its translation is CSAKGTVSSYEQYF.